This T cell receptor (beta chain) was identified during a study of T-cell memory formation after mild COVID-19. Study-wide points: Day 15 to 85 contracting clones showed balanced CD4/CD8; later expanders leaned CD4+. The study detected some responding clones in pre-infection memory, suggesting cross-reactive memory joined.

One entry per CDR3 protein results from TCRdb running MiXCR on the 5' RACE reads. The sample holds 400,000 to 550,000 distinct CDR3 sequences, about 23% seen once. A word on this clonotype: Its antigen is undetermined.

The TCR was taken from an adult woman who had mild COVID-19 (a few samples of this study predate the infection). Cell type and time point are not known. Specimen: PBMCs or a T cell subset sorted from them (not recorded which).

The CDR3 sequence: CATKGPRSNQPQHF. DNA for the CDR3: TGTGCCACCAAAGGTCCACGGAGCAATCAGCCCCAGCATTTT. V is TRBV15 and J is TRBJ1-5; no reliable D call. Germline V gives CDR1 LNHNV, CDR2 YYDKDF (reference sequence). V shed 7 bases and J shed 1 base, with 11 bases lying between them. The CDR3 length is 14 residues.